This TCR beta chain appears in the sequencing data of a study of T cell repertoires in cytomegalovirus infection. The CDR3 runs 14 residues. CDR1 is WSHSY and CDR2 is SAAADI in the germline V gene. V shed 5 bases and J shed 2 bases, with 12 bases lying between them. TCRdb reanalysed the reads using MiXCR and keeps one entry per CDR3 protein. This repertoire shows hundreds of thousands of distinct CDR3 sequences, roughly 36% found once; its top ten account for 15% to 20%. This clonotype was counted only a few times. Its antigen is currently unknown. The chain couples TRBV10-2 to TRBJ1-1; D gene unclear. The sample was cultured PBMCs, taken from culture after CMV antigen stimulation. This receptor was identified in a human donor in good health (CMV status not recorded). Some clones in this sample may be carry-over from other donors' samples. CDR3 region: CASSPLRGNTEAFF. DNA for the CDR3: TGCGCCAGCAGTCCCCTGAGAGGAAACACTGAAGCTTTCTTT.